The T cell receptor beta chain described here comes from a study of blood T cell repertoires in COVID-19. As for the study in general: Donors in the United States, Italy and Spain gave samples during acute or convalescent COVID-19. In each case, the material was cDNA or gDNA derived from T cells, B-cell-depleted T cells, or PBMCs.

As processed by the authors: From reference gene primer amplification, estimates of nucleated cell counts were derived. TCRdb's copy holds only in-frame clones and misses some; the assay was immunoSEQ multiplex PCR. V, J and clone size were drawn from that table, and D and trimming were deduced from the DNA. Of about 92,000 clones in the sample, roughly 80% were seen once. The CDR3 extends over 16 amino acids. Germline assignment: CDR1 MNHEY and CDR2 SMNVEV (reference sequence). V trimming: 5 bases; J trimming: 8 bases; junction bases outside the gene matches: 13. The receptor comes from a woman older than 75 with active or convalescent COVID-19. The rearrangement links TRBV27 to TRBJ2-1, with 9 bases aligning to TRBD2. Sequenced input: peripheral blood. CDR3 DNA: TGTGCCAGCAGTCCCCTTGGGCTAGCGGGATCGGATGAGCAGTTCTTC. Translation gives CASSPLGLAGSDEQFF.